This T cell receptor beta chain appears in the sequencing data of a study of beta chain features in type 1 diabetes (dated by TCRdb to 2017 to 2018). With regard to the full study: Patients and healthy donors did not differ in mean age, gender distribution, total cell number or subset yield. A total of around 110,000,000 sorted cells were examined across all samples, and RNA yield correlated strongly with the number of cells per subset. The study compared TCRB repertoires of sorted circulating CD4+ T cell subsets between recently diagnosed type 1 diabetes patients and matched healthy donors. Regulatory and stem cell-like memory subsets were isolated from only 8 patients and roughly 8 healthy donors, whereas naive and central memory subsets came from all 30 or so donors. Results the study describes overall, beyond this receptor: Shorter templates might have been favored by PCR, but patient and control samples were amplified and corrected together, so both groups would have been affected equally by any skew. Only small numbers of individuals were included in the HLA sub-analyses, which left unresolved whether HLA type had any influence on TCRB rearrangement. In all four CD4+ subsets, TCRB CDR3 length was moderately but significantly shorter in type 1 diabetes patients. At VDJ recombination sites, patients with type 1 diabetes made fewer insertions and deleted more nucleotides, a pattern implying thymic rearrangement abnormalities. Because cDNA rather than genomic DNA was sequenced, highly expressing activated cells could have been over-represented, although no difference in activation and CD3 levels was found between groups. Naive, central memory and regulatory TCRB repertoires appeared more similar among patients than among healthy donors.

Each donor gave one peripheral blood draw, roughly 110 mL on average, collected into heparinised tubes. Using a panel that included CD45RO, CCR7, CD25, CD127, CD95 and CD27, naive, central memory, regulatory and stem cell-like memory CD4+ T cells were sorted on a BD FACSAria II. All sorted populations exceeded 98% purity. PBMCs were isolated immediately by Lymphoprep density gradient centrifugation and stained directly without culture. To minimize batch effects, samples were stained and sorted in pairs, one healthy donor with one patient per experiment. CDR1 and CDR2 are read off the germline V gene (reference sequence) as SEHNR and FQNEAQ. From the cysteine through the phenylalanine, the CDR3 covers 12 amino acids. CDR3 DNA only is kept here, 36 bases in frame from base 1. Trimming at the junction amounts to 5 bases on V and 7 bases on J, and the germline ends lie 9 bases apart. Concerning this clone itself: This clone's antigen is unknown. No much larger clone is present one base from it, and per-base qualities are unavailable.

The High Capacity cDNA Reverse Transcription Kit was used to reverse transcribe all of the isolated RNA, meaning that expressed TCRB transcripts were what got sequenced. Naive, central memory and regulatory T cell samples underwent deep immunoSEQ sequencing, averaging around 3.7 million total reads per sample. Sorted cells were lysed in RLT buffer and RNA was extracted with DNase-treated RNeasy Micro or Mini kits, depending on cell number. Each cell subset was processed on its own to prevent cross-contamination, while patient and healthy donor samples were processed together. TCRB sequences were amplified from cDNA with the immunoSEQ multiplex PCR, producing 87-bp fragments spanning the CDR3 region. Amplicons were sequenced on the Illumina HiSeq platform. The original methods were these. Synthetic template baselines were used to correct PCR bias computationally, reads within Hamming distance 2 were collapsed together, and singletons that could not be merged were discarded. By aligning reads against IMGT, V, D and J genes, CDR3 length, and insertions or deletions at six rearrangement sites were assigned. Within each subset, clonotype counts were normalized to sorted cell number, after which true diversity and Gini coefficients were computed with the tcR R package. The overlap coefficient, calculated on TCRB nucleotide sequences, was used to measure repertoire sharing. As a proxy for the pre-selection repertoire, out-of-frame TCRB sequences from naive cells were analyzed. The immuneACCESS repertoire file appears here via TCRdb, limited to in-frame rearrangements. These files lack a portion of the clones; in checked studies, under half of the deficit traces to unresolved V genes, and the cause of the others is not known. The DNA gave D and trimming, while V, J and clone size come from that table. The sample table records around 250,000 clones; 55% to 70% of these occur just once. The ten largest clones add up to approximately 0.053% of the sample.

The receptor was derived from a young man in good health. Sequencing input: naive CD4+ T cells from blood. The cell subset or site label, read with the paper, signifies: true naive CD4+ T cells. The chain joins TRBV7-9 to TRBJ1-5; no D gene is confidently identified. The CDR3: CASSVGRQPQHF. The sequence in DNA is TGTGCCAGCAGCGTCGGGCGGCAGCCCCAGCATTTT.